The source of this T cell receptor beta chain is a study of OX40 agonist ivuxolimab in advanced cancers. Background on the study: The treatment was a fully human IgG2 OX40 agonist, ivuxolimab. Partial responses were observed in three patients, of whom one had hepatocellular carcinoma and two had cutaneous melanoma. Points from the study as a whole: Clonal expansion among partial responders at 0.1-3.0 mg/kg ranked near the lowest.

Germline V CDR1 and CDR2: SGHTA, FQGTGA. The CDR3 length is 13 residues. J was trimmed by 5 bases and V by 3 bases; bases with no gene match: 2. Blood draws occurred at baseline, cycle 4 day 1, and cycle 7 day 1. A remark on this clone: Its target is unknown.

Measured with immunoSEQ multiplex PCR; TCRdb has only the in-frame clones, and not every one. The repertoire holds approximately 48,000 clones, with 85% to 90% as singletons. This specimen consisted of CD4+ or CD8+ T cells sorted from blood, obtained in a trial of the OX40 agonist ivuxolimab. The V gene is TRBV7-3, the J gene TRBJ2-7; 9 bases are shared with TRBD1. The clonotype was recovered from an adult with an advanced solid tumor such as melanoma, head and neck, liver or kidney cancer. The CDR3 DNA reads TGTGCCAGCAGCTTCGGGACAGGGAACGAGCAGTACTTC. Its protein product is CASSFGTGNEQYF.